The present T cell receptor beta chain was sequenced within a study of control samples from healthy donors and cancer patients. The CDR3 has 14 amino acids. Germline values: CDR1 SQVTM, CDR2 ANQGSEA. V shed 0 bases and J 3 bases; nucleotides not matched to a gene: 4. Profiling relied on immunoSEQ multiplex PCR, and the TCRdb table lists in-frame clones only, not all of them. The table has about 94,000 clones, about nine tenths seen once; the top ten hold less than 4.5%. The chain is built from TRBV29-1 and TRBJ1-1, with TRBD1 matching over 7 bases. The clonotype was recovered from a woman aged 18-29 years in good health. Material for sequencing was blood. The CDR3 here is CSVEEGTDYTEAFF. In nucleotides, the CDR3 is TGCAGCGTTGAAGAAGGGACAGACTACACTGAAGCTTTCTTT.